This record looks at one TCR beta chain sequence and its context. Its antigen is unknown. This record comes from a study of T cell responses to AZD1222 COVID-19 vaccine. Study-level information: Investigators merged groups given second doses at roughly 4 or roughly 12 weeks.

V trimming: 5 bases; J trimming: 4 bases; junction bases outside the gene matches: 7. Germline V gene sequence: CDR1 SQVTM, CDR2 ANQGSEA. This CDR3 contains 14 residues. Overall study findings and caveats: Possibly, clonal diversity was underestimated; donors were largely white British and included more females. Across the whole spike, CD4 TCRs peaked at regions 160-218 and 743-854. Reportedly, nearly half of unique spike TCRs recognized epitopes outside B.1.351/B.1.1.7 mutations.

Libraries were prepared by immunoSEQ multiplex PCR; TCRdb keeps only in-frame clonotypes and omits some of them. Counted here are some 86,000 clones, around 80% occurring once; the ten biggest clones make up 20% to 25%. The source of this sequence is an adult in good health. Sequenced material: peripheral blood, taken on day 0 of AZD1222 vaccination. This chain links TRBV29-1 with TRBJ2-1; TRBD1 aligns across 8 bases. DNA for the CDR3: TGCAGCGTTACCGGGACAGGAGAGTACAATGAGCAGTTCTTC. Amino acids: CSVTGTGEYNEQFF.